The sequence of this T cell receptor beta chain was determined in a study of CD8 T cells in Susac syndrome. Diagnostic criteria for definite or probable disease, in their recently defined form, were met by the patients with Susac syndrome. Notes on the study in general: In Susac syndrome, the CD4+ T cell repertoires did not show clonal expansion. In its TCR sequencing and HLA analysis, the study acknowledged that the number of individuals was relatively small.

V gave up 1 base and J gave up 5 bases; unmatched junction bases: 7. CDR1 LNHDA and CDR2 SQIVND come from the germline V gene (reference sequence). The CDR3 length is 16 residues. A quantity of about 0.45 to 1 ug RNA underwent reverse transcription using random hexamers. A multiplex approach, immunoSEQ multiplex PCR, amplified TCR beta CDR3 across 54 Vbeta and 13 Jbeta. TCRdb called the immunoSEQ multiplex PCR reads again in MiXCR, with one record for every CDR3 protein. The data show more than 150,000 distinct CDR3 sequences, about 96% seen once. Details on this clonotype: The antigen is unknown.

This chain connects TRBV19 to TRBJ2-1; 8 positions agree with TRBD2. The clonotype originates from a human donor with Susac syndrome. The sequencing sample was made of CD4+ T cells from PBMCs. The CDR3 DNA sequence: TGTGCCAGTAGTATAGTGCGGGGGGCGCAGAACAATGAGCAGTTCTTC. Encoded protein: CASSIVRGAQNNEQFF.